This T cell receptor (beta chain) emerged from a study of blood T cell repertoires in COVID-19. Study overall: The United States, Italy and Spain were the sources of the acute and convalescent COVID-19 samples. PBMCs, B-cell-depleted T cells, or T cells were the source of the cDNA or gDNA that made up the material.

The germline gives CDR1 KGHDR, CDR2 SFDVKD. The CDR3 runs 14 residues. J lost 4 bases, V lost 7 bases, and 6 bases had no gene match. In the study's own analysis: The authors estimated nucleated cell counts from reference gene primer amplification. Generated by immunoSEQ multiplex PCR, the TCRdb table keeps only in-frame clones and is missing some. V and J calls and clone size come straight from that table; D and trimming were deduced from the DNA. This sample has more than 150,000 clones; about four fifths occur once, and the top ten carry approximately 12%. The Seattle patients joined while their infection was active and were tracked longitudinally afterward.

The material sequenced was peripheral blood. The receptor's source is a woman over 75 with COVID-19, enrolled during active disease. J is TRBJ1-5 and V is TRBV24-1; 7 nucleotides match TRBD1. CDR3 sequence (DNA): TGTGCCACCAGCTCCGGGACAGATAATCAGCCCCAGCATTTT. Its protein product is CATSSGTDNQPQHF.